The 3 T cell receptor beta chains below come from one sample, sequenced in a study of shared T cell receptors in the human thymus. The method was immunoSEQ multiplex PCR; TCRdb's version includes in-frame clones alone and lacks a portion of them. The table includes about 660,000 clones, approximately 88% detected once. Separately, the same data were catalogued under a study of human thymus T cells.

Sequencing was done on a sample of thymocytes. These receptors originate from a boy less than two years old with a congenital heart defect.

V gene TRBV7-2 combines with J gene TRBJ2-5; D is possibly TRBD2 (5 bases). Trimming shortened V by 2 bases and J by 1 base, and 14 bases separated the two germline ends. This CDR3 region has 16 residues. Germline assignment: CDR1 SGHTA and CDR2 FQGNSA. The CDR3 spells CASSLRSLRVQETQYF. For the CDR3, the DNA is TGTGCCAGCAGCTTAAGGTCACTGAGGGTCCAAGAGACCCAGTACTTC.

The chain's CDR3 is CASSPLTVNCTDTQYF. In DNA form, the CDR3 reads TGTGCCAGCTCACCCCTAACGGTAAACTGCACAGATACGCAGTATTTT. The chain couples TRBV18 to TRBJ2-3; D is ambiguous. V shed 3 bases and J shed 1 base, with 14 bases lying between them. Germline assignment: CDR1 KGHSH and CDR2 LQKENI. CDR3 length equals 16 residues.

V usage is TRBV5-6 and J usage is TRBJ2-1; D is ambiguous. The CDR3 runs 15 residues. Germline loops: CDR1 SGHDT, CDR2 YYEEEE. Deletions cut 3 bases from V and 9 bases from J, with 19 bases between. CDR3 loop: CASSSDYPHSSEQFF. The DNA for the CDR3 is TGTGCCAGCAGCTCCGATTACCCACACAGCAGTGAGCAGTTCTTC.